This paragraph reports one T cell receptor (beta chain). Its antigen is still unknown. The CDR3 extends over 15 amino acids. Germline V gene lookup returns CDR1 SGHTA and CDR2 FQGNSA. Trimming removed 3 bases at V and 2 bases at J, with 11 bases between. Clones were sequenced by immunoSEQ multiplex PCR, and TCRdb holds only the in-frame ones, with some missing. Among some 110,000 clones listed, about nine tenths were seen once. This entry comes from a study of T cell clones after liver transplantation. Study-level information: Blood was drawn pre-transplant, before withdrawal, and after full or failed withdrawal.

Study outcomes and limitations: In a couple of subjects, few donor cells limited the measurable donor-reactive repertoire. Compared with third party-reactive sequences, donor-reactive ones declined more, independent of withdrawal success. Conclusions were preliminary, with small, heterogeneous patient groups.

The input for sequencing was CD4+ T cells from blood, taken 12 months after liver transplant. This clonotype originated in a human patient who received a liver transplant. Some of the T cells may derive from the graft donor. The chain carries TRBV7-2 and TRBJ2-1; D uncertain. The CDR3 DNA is TGTGCCAGCAGCTTGGCGGACGGCCCCTACAATGAGCAGTTCTTC. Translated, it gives CASSLADGPYNEQFF.